This T cell receptor (beta chain) was sequenced in a study of cytomegalovirus exposure and HLA in healthy donors. This table comes from immunoSEQ multiplex PCR, and its TCRdb copy is limited to in-frame clones, with some not included. The profile shows around 300,000 clones, 88% of them singletons. Germline CDR1 LNHNV, CDR2 YYDKDF (reference sequence). Trimming at V came to 3 bases and at J to 2 bases, leaving 6 bases not matched to a gene. The CDR3 is made up of 15 amino acids. The TCR sequence derives from a man aged 30 to 45 in good health and CMV-seronegative. The chain combines TRBV15 with TRBJ2-7, with 8 positions matching TRBD1. The sample comprised PBMCs. CDR3 in amino acids: CATSSGQGRTYEQYF. Written as DNA, the CDR3 is TGTGCCACCAGCAGCGGACAGGGCCGAACCTACGAGCAGTACTTC.